This T cell receptor (beta chain) emerged from a study of blood T cell repertoires in COVID-19. Looking at the study overall: Collection of acute and convalescent COVID-19 samples took place in the United States, Italy and Spain. PBMCs, B-cell-depleted T cells, or T cells were the source of the cDNA or gDNA that made up the material.

The Seattle patients joined while their infection was active and were tracked longitudinally afterward. Germline V CDR1 and CDR2: GTSNPN, SVGIG (reference sequence). This CDR3 spans 13 amino acids. J gave up 10 bases and V 2 bases, and 5 bases lay outside the gene matches. Authors' data handling: Reference gene primer amplification yielded estimated nucleated cell counts. Profiling relied on immunoSEQ multiplex PCR, and the TCRdb table lists in-frame clones only, not all of them. The V and J calls and clone size are taken from that table; D and trimming were inferred from the DNA. The table shows about 200,000 clones, with approximately 87% occurring only once.

This chain connects TRBV30 to TRBJ1-6, with 7 bases matching TRBD1. The receptor was derived from a person between 65 and 79 years old with COVID-19, enrolled during active disease. The sequenced sample was peripheral blood. In DNA form, the CDR3 reads TGTGCCTGGAGTAAGACAGGGAACTCACCCCTCCACTTT. Its translation is CAWSKTGNSPLHF.